Listed here is a single T cell receptor beta chain. Its cognate antigen is unknown. CDR1 SGHDN and CDR2 FVKESK come from the germline V gene. The CDR3 extends over 15 amino acids. The V gene lost 5 bases and the J gene lost 5 bases, with 17 bases spanning the gap. The data were obtained in a study of T cell repertoires in cytomegalovirus infection. Whole-study context: Indications came from public TCR beta signatures; they pointed to CMV infection and to a matching HLA type.

One entry per CDR3 protein results from TCRdb running MiXCR on the reads. The sample carries 70,000 to 85,000 distinct CDR3 sequences, approximately 40% recorded once. This specimen consisted of CD8+ T cells from cultured PBMCs, obtained from culture after CMV antigen stimulation. The chain is built from TRBV14 and TRBJ2-3; D possibly uses TRBD1 or TRBD2 (6 bases each). The sequence was collected from a human donor in good health (CMV status not recorded). Some clones in this sample may be carry-over from other donors' samples. The CDR3 DNA reads TGTGCCAGCAGCTCCCGTCGGGGGCAGGTAGATACGCAGTATTTT. It encodes CASSSRRGQVDTQYF.